This T cell receptor (beta chain) was captured by sequencing in a study of CD8+ T cells in alopecia areata listed by TCRdb under 2018. Study-wide context: Treated patients were enrolled in an open-label pilot trial of oral tofacitinib at 5 to 10 mg twice daily for moderate-to-severe alopecia areata. RNA was obtained with the PAXgene miRNA kit for fixed scalp, the miRNeasy kit for PBMCs, and the RNeasy kit for mouse skin. The study used high-throughput TCRbeta sequencing to examine T cell clonal expansion in alopecia areata, in both the C3H/HeJ mouse model and human patients. Biopsies were taken from tofacitinib-treated patients at baseline and again at 4 and 24 weeks into treatment, and several of those patients also had a later scalp biopsy. In humans, TCRbeta sequencing was performed on scalp tissue and on sorted CD4+ and CD8+ peripheral blood T cells from healthy controls and from patients with patchy or totalis/universalis alopecia areata. Tofacitinib was given for 6 to 18 months, followed by 6 months of follow-up off drug to assess delayed response and recurrence. Scalp clonality was compared among normal scalp (n=4), patchy alopecia areata scalp (n=8), and alopecia totalis/universalis scalp (n=8). The SALT score, which quantifies the percentage of affected scalp surface area, was used to measure disease severity in treated patients. Amplification of TCRbeta CDR3 regions was done by immunoSEQ multiplex PCR using 35 Vbeta forward primers and 13 Jbeta reverse primers. Study-level results and caveats: Shared TCR sequences between patients were less evident than in mice, which may be partly attributable to HLA diversity in the patient population. With tofacitinib, both scalp clonality and the number of expanded CD8+ clones among the top 100 scalp clones went down significantly. During tofacitinib treatment, many expanded lesional clones stuck around in both scalp and blood, and this persistence may partly explain why relapse happens after treatment is stopped. Scalp TCR repertoire analysis is complicated because resident alphabeta T cells in normal human skin are also sequenced, whereas mouse skin is dominated by gammadelta T cells. Lesional scalp, especially in alopecia totalis/universalis, showed higher clonality and more expanded CD8+ clones than normal scalp, suggesting antigenic drive. The treated cohort was small, with a single nonresponder, so links between baseline CD8+ expansion and response need larger studies.

This clone has more than one count but fewer than ten. No cognate antigen has been identified for it. Nothing much larger sits one base from this clone, and base qualities are not available. The library was made by the immunoSEQ multiplex PCR assay. For TCR sequencing, RNA was extracted from every sample and reverse transcribed into cDNA to serve as template. SuperScript III was used to make first-strand cDNA, primed with a 2:1 mix of oligo-dT and random hexamers. Amplification bias was assessed with a synthetic immune receptor repertoire, and residual bias was removed computationally. Under the source paper's analysis protocol: Raw reads were preprocessed to remove errors, and CDR3 was defined by IMGT conventions from the conserved cysteine to phenylalanine. Clonality was computed as 1 minus the Shannon entropy, with the entropy normalized by log2 of the number of productive unique TCRs. Whether scalp clones were CD4 or CD8 was inferred by matching scalp TCRbeta sequences against CD4 and CD8 repertoires sorted from blood. Imported from immuneACCESS, the table was reduced by TCRdb to in-frame sequences with V and J called. These copies leave out some clones; in studies compared against another copy, an unresolved V gene accounts for under half, and the cause of the remainder is not known. The V and J calls and clone size come from that table; D and trimming were worked out from the DNA. This sample is represented by about 210,000 clones; less than 45% of them were singletons. The biggest ten clones account for 2% to 3% of the sample.

The treatment or condition label, read with the paper, signifies: oral pan-JAK inhibitor, 5-10 mg twice daily. From alopecia areata patients, peripheral blood was collected along with lesional scalp punch biopsies. PBMCs were isolated by density centrifugation and stained for CD3, CD4 and CD8, and CD4+ and CD8+ T cells were sorted on a FACSAria. In the germline V gene, CDR1 corresponds to SGHVS and CDR2 to FQNEAQ. Trimming accounts for 7 bases at V and 4 bases at J, while the number of junction bases matched to no gene is 11. Inclusive of the bounding cysteine and phenylalanine, the CDR3 is 15 residues long. The sequence is cut down to CDR3 DNA, 45 bases in frame from base 1.

This sequence was found in a human donor with alopecia areata. The chain is assembled from TRBV7-8 and TRBJ2-3, with 7 junctional bases fitting TRBD2. The sample consisted of CD4+ T cells sorted from blood, taken at approximately week 39, from a patient treated with tofacitinib. The CDR3 sequence is CASTRSGGSADTQYF. The nucleotide sequence is given as TGTGCCAGCACCCGATCGGGGGGATCGGCAGATACGCAGTATTTT.